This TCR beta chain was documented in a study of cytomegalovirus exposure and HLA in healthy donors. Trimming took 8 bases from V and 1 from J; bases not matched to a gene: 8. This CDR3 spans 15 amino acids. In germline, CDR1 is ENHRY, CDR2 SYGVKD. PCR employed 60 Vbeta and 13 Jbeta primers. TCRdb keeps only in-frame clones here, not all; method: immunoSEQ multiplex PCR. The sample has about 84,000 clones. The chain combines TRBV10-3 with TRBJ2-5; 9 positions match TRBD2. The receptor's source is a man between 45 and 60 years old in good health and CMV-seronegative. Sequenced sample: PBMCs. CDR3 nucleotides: TGTGCCATCCGGAGCGCTAGCGGGGTCCAAGAGACCCAGTACTTC. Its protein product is CAIRSASGVQETQYF.